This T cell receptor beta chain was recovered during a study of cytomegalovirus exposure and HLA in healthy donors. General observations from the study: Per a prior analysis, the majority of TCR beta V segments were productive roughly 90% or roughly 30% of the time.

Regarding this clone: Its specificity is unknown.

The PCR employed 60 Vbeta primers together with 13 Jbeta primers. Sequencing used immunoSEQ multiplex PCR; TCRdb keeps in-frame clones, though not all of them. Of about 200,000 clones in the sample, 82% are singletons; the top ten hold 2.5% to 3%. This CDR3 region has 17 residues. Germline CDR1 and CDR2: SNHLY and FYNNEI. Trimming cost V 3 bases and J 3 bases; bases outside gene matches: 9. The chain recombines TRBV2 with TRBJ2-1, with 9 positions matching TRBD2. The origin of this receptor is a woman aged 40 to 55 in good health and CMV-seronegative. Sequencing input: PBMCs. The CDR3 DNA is TGTGCCAGCAGTGACCCCCGGGCTAGCGGGATCTACAATGAGCAGTTCTTC. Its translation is CASSDPRASGIYNEQFF.